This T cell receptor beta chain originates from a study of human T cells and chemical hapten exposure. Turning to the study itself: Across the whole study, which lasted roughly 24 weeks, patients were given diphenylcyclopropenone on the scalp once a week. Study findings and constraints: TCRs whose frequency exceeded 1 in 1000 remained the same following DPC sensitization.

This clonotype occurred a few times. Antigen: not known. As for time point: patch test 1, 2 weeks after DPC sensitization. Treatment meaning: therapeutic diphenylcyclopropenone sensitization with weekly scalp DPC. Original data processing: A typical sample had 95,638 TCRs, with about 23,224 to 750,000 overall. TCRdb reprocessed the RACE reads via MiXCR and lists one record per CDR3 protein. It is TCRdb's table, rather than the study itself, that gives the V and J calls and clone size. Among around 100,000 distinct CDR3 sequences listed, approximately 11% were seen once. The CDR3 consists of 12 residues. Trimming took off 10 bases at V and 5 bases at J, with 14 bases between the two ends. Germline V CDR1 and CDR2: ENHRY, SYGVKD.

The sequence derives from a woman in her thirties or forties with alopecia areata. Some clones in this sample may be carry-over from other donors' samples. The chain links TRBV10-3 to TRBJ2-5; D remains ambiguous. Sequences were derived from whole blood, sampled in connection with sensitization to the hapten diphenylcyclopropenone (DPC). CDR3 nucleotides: TGTGCCACCTCCAACCAGGACGAGACCCAGTACTTC. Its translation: CATSNQDETQYF.